The T cell receptor (beta chain) described here comes from a study of tissue T cells after allogeneic stem cell transplantation. Study background: This research-autopsy study prospectively enrolled adult allogeneic hematopoietic cell transplant recipients with steroid-refractory graft-versus-host disease.

The table came from immunoSEQ multiplex PCR; TCRdb's copy has only in-frame clones and leaves some out. The data hold 25,000 to 30,000 clones, with under 95% observed a single time. V gave up 2 bases and J gave up 2 bases, with 16 bases separating them. The CDR3 extends over 17 amino acids. Germline V gene lookup returns CDR1 KGHSH and CDR2 LQKENI. This clonotype originated in a male donor at least 60 years old who later had graft-versus-host disease after an allogeneic stem cell transplant. Sequenced here: blood, sampled before transplantation. The gene calls are TRBV18 and TRBJ1-5, with a possible D match to TRBD1 (5 bases). The DNA of the CDR3 is TGTGCCAGCTCACCATCTGGTAGGGGTACGGGCAATCAGCCCCAGCATTTT. Protein sequence: CASSPSGRGTGNQPQHF. Full variable domain (outside the CDR3, taken from reference TRBV18 and TRBJ1-5): NAGVMQNPRHLVRRRGQEARLRCSPMKGHSHVYWYRQLPEEGLKFMVYLQKENIIDESGMPKERFSAEFPKEGPSILRIQQVVRGDSAAYFCASSPSGRGTGNQPQHFGDGTRLSIL.